The present T cell receptor (beta chain) was sequenced within a study of shared clonotypes between healthy human individuals. Study-wide context: CD4 naive and CD4 memory each took three plates per donor, while CD8 naive took two and CD8 memory one.

Trimming took 0 bases from V and 8 from J; bases not matched to a gene: 4. The CDR3 has 15 residues. Germline V gene sequence: CDR1 MNHNS, CDR2 SASEGT. Every subset had its genomic DNA shared out evenly among several immunoSEQ plates. Per the original data handling: Junction-only immunoSEQ sequences carried no quality scores, so filtering differed. The data were produced by immunoSEQ multiplex PCR, yet TCRdb's version contains in-frame clones alone and is incomplete. V and J calls and clone size are as listed in that table; D and trimming were resolved from the DNA. The sample records 98,000 or so clones, about 71% being singletons.

This receptor was obtained from a woman in her twenties or thirties in good health. The genes are TRBV6-1 and TRBJ1-6, with 7 bases that match TRBD1. Sequences were obtained from memory CD8+ T cells sorted from blood. Indicated subset: CD45RO+ cells pooled with CCR7-negative TemRA cells. CDR3 DNA: TGTGCCAGCAGTGAAGCAGGGGGCGATTATTCACCCCTCCACTTT. Protein: CASSEAGGDYSPLHF.